A selection of T cell receptor beta chains follows, all from one sample in a study of OX40 agonist ivuxolimab in advanced cancers. TCRdb's copy holds only in-frame clones and misses some; the assay was immunoSEQ multiplex PCR. Among about 88,000 clones, about 83% were seen once, and the ten largest hold roughly 1.5%. The sample was CD4+ or CD8+ T cells sorted from blood, taken in a trial of the OX40 agonist ivuxolimab. All receptors derive from an adult with an advanced solid tumor such as melanoma, head and neck, liver or kidney cancer. Each CDR3 is given with its conserved first and last residue. D genes are given only for firm matches. Some rows have no size entry. The others give once, few or many, or a class for an expanded clone.

clone size,V gene,J gene,D gene,CDR3 protein,CDR3 DNA
-,TRBV5-1,TRBJ2-7,TRBD2,CASSVSGRRYEQYF,TGCGCCAGCAGCGTGAGCGGGAGGAGATACGAGCAGTACTTC
-,TRBV11-3,TRBJ2-1,TRBD2,CASSQRGGLNEQFF,TGTGCCAGCAGCCAGCGGGGGGGCCTCAATGAGCAGTTCTTC
-,TRBV11-2,TRBJ1-1,TRBD1,CASSITRTGTEAFF,TGTGCCAGCAGCATAACCAGGACAGGGACTGAAGCTTTCTTT
-,TRBV4-1,TRBJ1-6,-,CASSQEWQENSPLHF,TGCGCCAGCAGCCAAGAGTGGCAGGAGAATTCACCCCTCCACTTT
-,TRBV7-7,TRBJ2-2,-,CASSQTHNTGELFF,TGTGCCAGCAGCCAGACACACAACACCGGGGAGCTGTTTTTT
-,TRBV5-5,TRBJ2-7,TRBD2,CASSLPGRGDPYEQYF,TGTGCCAGCAGCTTGCCTGGACGGGGGGACCCCTACGAGCAGTACTTC
-,TRBV15,TRBJ2-1,TRBD2,CATSRDPSGRMSYNEQFF,TGTGCCACCAGCAGAGATCCTAGCGGGAGAATGTCCTACAATGAGCAGTTCTTC
-,TRBV10-2,TRBJ2-7,TRBD1,CATWTGGEQYF,TGCGCCACCTGGACAGGGGGCGAGCAGTACTTC
-,TRBV5-4,TRBJ2-2,-,CASSLGRGWTGELFF,TGTGCCAGCAGCTTGGGTAGGGGATGGACCGGGGAGCTGTTTTTT
once,TRBV5-6,TRBJ2-5,TRBD1,CASSLLQGGFQETQYF,TGTGCCAGCAGCCTATTACAGGGGGGATTCCAAGAGACCCAGTACTTC
few,TRBV11-3,TRBJ2-1,TRBD1,CASSPGGQARNEQFF,TGTGCCAGCAGCCCCGGGGGACAGGCTAGAAATGAGCAGTTCTTC
-,TRBV6-6,TRBJ2-4,TRBD1,CASSRGQGGNIQYF,TGTGCCAGCAGCCGGGGACAGGGAGGAAACATTCAGTACTTC
-,TRBV18,TRBJ2-4,-,CASSPERLDRKNIQYF,TGTGCCAGCTCACCGGAGCGACTAGATCGCAAAAACATTCAGTACTTC
-,TRBV30,TRBJ2-7,TRBD1,CAWSLGGPYEQYF,TGTGCCTGGAGCCTAGGGGGCCCCTACGAGCAGTACTTC
-,TRBV7-2,TRBJ2-1,-,CASSLSSVAVYNEQFF,TGTGCCAGCAGCTTGAGTTCTGTGGCGGTATACAATGAGCAGTTCTTC
-,TRBV6-4,TRBJ2-1,TRBD2,CASRGASGSFNEQFF,TGTGCCAGCAGGGGGGCCAGCGGGAGTTTCAATGAGCAGTTCTTC
-,TRBV15,TRBJ2-7,-,CATSRDPNRGGQYF,TGTGCCACCAGCAGAGACCCTAACAGGGGAGGGCAGTACTTC
-,TRBV5-1,TRBJ2-5,TRBD2,CASSLEPRGTSGKETQYF,TGCGCCAGCAGCTTGGAGCCCAGGGGGACTAGCGGTAAAGAGACCCAGTACTTC
-,TRBV6-5,TRBJ1-5,TRBD1,CASRTTGENQPQHF,TGTGCCAGCAGAACTACAGGGGAAAATCAGCCCCAGCATTTT
-,TRBV5-1,TRBJ1-5,-,CASSLDNNQPQHF,TGCGCCAGCAGCTTGGACAATAATCAGCCCCAGCATTTT
few,TRBV20-1,TRBJ1-2,-,CSAFVYGYTF,TGCAGTGCGTTCGTCTATGGCTACACCTTC
-,TRBV18,TRBJ2-7,TRBD1,CASSWDSTYEQYF,TGTGCCAGCTCCTGGGACAGCACCTACGAGCAGTACTTC
-,TRBV11-2,TRBJ2-5,-,CASSPRAKGRETQYF,TGTGCCAGCAGCCCTAGGGCCAAGGGGCGGGAGACCCAGTACTTC
-,TRBV4-1,TRBJ1-2,TRBD1,CASSQAGGNYGYTF,TGCGCCAGCAGCCAAGCAGGGGGTAACTATGGCTACACCTTC
-,TRBV23-1,TRBJ2-7,TRBD1,CASRFRGTAYEQYF,TGCGCCAGCCGATTTAGGGGGACAGCATACGAGCAGTACTTC
-,TRBV4-3,TRBJ2-3,-,CASGRGRGGADTQYF,TGCGCCAGCGGAAGGGGCCGCGGGGGCGCAGATACGCAGTATTTT
-,TRBV11-2,TRBJ1-4,-,CASSHGRFNEKLFF,TGTGCCAGCAGCCACGGACGGTTTAATGAAAAACTGTTTTTT
-,TRBV18,TRBJ2-3,-,CASSRDTDTQYF,TGTGCCAGCTCACGAGACACAGATACGCAGTATTTT
-,TRBV9,TRBJ2-7,TRBD1,CASSVGDRGPYEQYF,TGTGCCAGCAGCGTAGGGGACAGGGGGCCCTACGAGCAGTACTTC
-,TRBV9,TRBJ2-7,TRBD1,CASSVTTGGEQYF,TGTGCCAGCAGCGTTACGACAGGGGGCGAGCAGTACTTC
-,TRBV23-1,TRBJ2-3,-,CASSQSGRRSTDTQYF,TGCGCCAGCAGTCAATCCGGACGGAGAAGCACAGATACGCAGTATTTT
-,TRBV19,TRBJ2-6,-,CASSISQRGKSGANVLTF,TGTGCCAGTAGTATTTCCCAGAGGGGGAAATCTGGGGCCAACGTCCTGACTTTC
once,TRBV5-1,TRBJ1-4,-,CASQDSTNEKLFF,TGCGCCAGCCAAGACTCAACTAATGAAAAACTGTTTTTT
-,TRBV19,TRBJ2-2,TRBD1,CASCDRARGELFF,TGTGCCAGTTGTGACAGGGCAAGGGGGGAGCTGTTTTTT
-,TRBV4-2,TRBJ1-6,TRBD1,CASSQDRDRGNSPLHF,TGTGCCAGCAGCCAAGATCGGGACAGGGGGAATTCACCCCTCCACTTT
-,TRBV5-1,TRBJ2-3,-,CASSLVLGASTDTQYF,TGCGCCAGCAGCTTGGTTCTGGGAGCTAGCACAGATACGCAGTATTTT
-,TRBV11-1,TRBJ2-7,-,CASRGSYEQYF,TGTGCCAGCAGAGGGTCCTACGAGCAGTACTTC